Following are 26 T cell receptor beta chains from one sample sequenced in a study of shared clonotypes between healthy human individuals. Data came from immunoSEQ multiplex PCR; TCRdb stores just in-frame clones and leaves some out. The repertoire has around 2.5 million clones, 93% of them found once; the top ten carry 0.35% to 0.45%. Sequenced input: naive CD4+ T cells from PBMCs. The subset denotes: CD45RA+ positively selected. These receptors were obtained from a young man in good health. Some clones in this sample may be carry-over from other donors' samples.

The table lists this clone with a count of one. The CDR3 sequence is CASTESLRTETQYF. DNA for the CDR3: TGTGCCAGCACCGAGAGCCTAAGAACGGAGACCCAGTACTTC. The chain couples TRBV2 to TRBJ2-5; no firm D call. Germline values: CDR1 SNHLY, CDR2 FYNNEI. The CDR3 has 14 residues. V shed 7 bases and J shed 5 bases, with 17 bases lying between them.

The chain is built from TRBV5-1 and TRBJ2-7, with 9 bases matching TRBD2. Trimming at V came to 0 bases and at J to 3 bases, leaving 7 bases not matched to a gene. From germline, CDR1 is SGHRS and CDR2 YFSETQ. The CDR3 totals 16 residues. The CDR3 bases are TGCGCCAGCAGCTTGGCCGGTGCGGGAGGGCACTACGAGCAGTACTTC. The encoded protein is CASSLAGAGGHYEQYF.

V gene TRBV4-2 combines with J gene TRBJ1-1; possibly TRBD1 for D (5 bases). Germline assignment: CDR1 LGHNA and CDR2 YNFKEQ. The V and J ends lost 4 bases and 3 bases respectively, with 12 bases between them. This CDR3 region has 14 residues. The CDR3 loop reads CASSPQGVDTEAFF. CDR3 nucleotide sequence: TGTGCCAGCAGCCCCCAGGGTGTGGACACTGAAGCTTTCTTT.

The J gene is TRBJ2-5, the V gene TRBV18; possibly TRBD1 for D (5 bases). Germline values: CDR1 KGHSH, CDR2 LQKENI. The CDR3 consists of 14 residues. Trimming pared 2 bases from V and 3 bases from J, leaving 10 bases between. CDR3 region: CASSPFEGEETQYF. CDR3 coding DNA: TGTGCCAGCTCACCATTCGAAGGGGAAGAGACCCAGTACTTC.

V usage is TRBV28 and J usage is TRBJ1-3, with D unresolved. V dropped 1 base and J dropped 2 bases, with 12 bases sitting between them. From germline, CDR1 is MDHEN and CDR2 SYDVKM. The CDR3 has 16 residues. The CDR3 spells CASSLSPPGAGNTIYF. CDR3 DNA: TGTGCCAGCAGTTTATCACCCCCCGGGGCTGGAAACACCATATATTTT.

The V call is TRBV5-4, the J call TRBJ2-3, with 9 bases matching TRBD1. Germline CDR1 is SGHNT and CDR2 is YYREEE (reference sequence). This CDR3 spans 16 amino acids. The J segment lost 6 bases and the V segment lost 1 base, leaving 9 bases of the junction unmatched. CDR3 sequence reads: CASSLKVGQGFDTQYF. DNA of the CDR3: TGTGCCAGCAGCTTGAAAGTGGGACAGGGTTTCGATACGCAGTATTTT. Together with reference TRBV5-4 and TRBJ2-3, the CDR3 gives the full variable domain: ETGVTQSPTHLIKTRGQQVTLRCSSQSGHNTVSWYQQALGQGPQFIFQYYREEENGRGNFPPRFSGLQFPNYSSELNVNALELDDSALYLCASSLKVGQGFDTQYFGPGTRLTVL.

This rearrangement joins TRBV6-1 to TRBJ1-1; D gene uncertain. CDR3 size: 15 residues. The germline V gene encodes CDR1 MNHNS and CDR2 SASEGT. Trimming shortened V by 2 bases and J by 0 bases, and 10 bases separated the two germline ends. CDR3 nucleotides: TGTGCCAGCAGTGAATACTCCAGCATGAACACTGAAGCTTTCTTT. It translates to CASSEYSSMNTEAFF.

The chain combines TRBV5-1 with TRBJ2-2; 8 positions agree with TRBD1. The germline V gene encodes CDR1 SGHRS and CDR2 YFSETQ. Losses at the gene ends were 6 bases for V and 0 bases for J; bases not matched to a gene: 10. The CDR3 is 17 residues long. This chain's CDR3 is CASTRQGTTSNTGELFF. CDR3 DNA: TGCGCCAGCACCAGACAGGGGACCACCTCGAACACCGGGGAGCTGTTTTTT.

The chain employs TRBV10-3 and TRBJ2-1, with 7 nucleotides matching TRBD2. Trimming took 2 bases from V and 4 from J; bases not matched to a gene: 8. CDR1 is ENHRY and CDR2 is SYGVKD in the germline V gene. This CDR3 comprises 16 residues. CDR3 coding DNA: TGTGCCATCAGTGAGATTACGGCGGGAGCGTACAATGAGCAGTTCTTC. Translated, it gives CAISEITAGAYNEQFF.

This chain joins TRBV28 and TRBJ2-7; tentatively, D is TRBD1 or TRBD2 (5 bases each). The CDR3 runs 15 residues. CDR1 and CDR2 (germline): MDHEN, SYDVKM. V was clipped by 1 base and J by 2 bases, with 12 bases between them. CDR3 amino acids: CASSLFRDGPYEQYF. For the CDR3, the DNA is TGTGCCAGCAGTTTATTTCGGGACGGTCCCTACGAGCAGTACTTC.

This sequence joins TRBV7-8 and TRBJ2-5, with 13 bases lining up with TRBD2. The CDR3 covers 16 residues. CDR1 and CDR2 (germline): SGHVS, FQNEAQ. The V segment lost 5 bases and the J segment 5 bases; nucleotides outside the gene matches: 8. The CDR3 region is CASSPAGLAGYETQYF. CDR3 nucleotide sequence: TGTGCCAGCAGCCCAGCGGGACTAGCGGGATATGAGACCCAGTACTTC.

The gene calls are TRBV21-1 and TRBJ1-2; whether TRBD1, the table's D call, matches the DNA was not checked. TRBV21-1 is an annotated pseudogene. The CDR3 consists of 20 residues. The CDR3 spells CASSKTGGLCIAHLNYGYTF. In DNA, the CDR3 is TGTGCCAGCAGCAAGACAGGGGGCCTATGTATAGCCCACCTTAACTATGGCTACACCTTC.

This sequence joins TRBV11-2 and TRBJ2-5; D may correspond to TRBD1 or TRBD2 (6 bases each). Looked up from germline, CDR1 is SGHAT and CDR2 is FQNNGV. Trimming removed 5 bases from V and 5 bases from J, with 21 bases in between. This CDR3 region has 16 residues. The DNA for the CDR3 is TGTGCCAGCAGCCCCTACCCACGGGAGAGGGGGGAGACCCAGTACTTC. This gives the protein CASSPYPRERGETQYF.

The rearrangement uses TRBV28 and TRBJ1-1; a possible D gene is TRBD1 (5 bases). V was shortened by 7 bases and J by 6 bases, with 21 bases between the two germline ends. The CDR3 covers 15 residues. Germline values: CDR1 MDHEN, CDR2 SYDVKM. CDR3 protein: CASTYVGRGIAEAFF. The CDR3, as DNA: TGTGCCAGCACCTACGTGGGGCGGGGAATCGCTGAAGCTTTCTTT.

The chain uses TRBV6-1 and TRBJ1-2; TRBD1 is a possible D gene (6 bases). The CDR3 is 16 residues long. Trimming cost V 2 bases and J 3 bases, with 16 bases left between them. Looked up from germline, CDR1 is MNHNS and CDR2 is SASEGT. The CDR3 spells CASSESLDRKYYGYTF. The CDR3 DNA reads as TGTGCCAGCAGTGAAAGCTTAGACAGGAAATACTATGGCTACACCTTC.

In its sample, this clone was seen once. This chain uses TRBV2 with TRBJ2-5, with 7 bases lining up with TRBD1. The V and J ends lost 6 bases and 7 bases, in that order; junction bases with no gene match: 5. CDR3 size: 12 residues. The germline gives CDR1 SNHLY, CDR2 FYNNEI. The CDR3, as DNA: TGTGCCAGCAGCGGGGACAGTGGGACCCAGTACTTC. Protein: CASSGDSGTQYF.

The rearrangement joins TRBV30 to TRBJ1-3; no firm D call. The V and J ends lost 6 bases and 0 bases respectively, with 6 bases between them. Germline V lookup: CDR1 GTSNPN, CDR2 SVGIG (reference sequence). The CDR3 runs 12 residues. CDR3 coding DNA: TGTGCCTGTTCTCGCTCTGGAAACACCATATATTTT. As protein: CACSRSGNTIYF.

The sample holds a few counts of this clone. This chain connects TRBV19 to TRBJ1-4; D is unresolved. Germline CDR1 and CDR2: LNHDA and SQIVND (reference sequence). The germline V and J ends were trimmed by 7 bases and 0 bases, with 9 bases remaining between them. This CDR3 has 14 residues. CDR3: CASMGIATNEKLFF. The CDR3 DNA reads as TGTGCCAGTATGGGTATCGCAACTAATGAAAAACTGTTTTTT.

The V call is TRBV7-9, the J call TRBJ2-2; the D gene is possibly TRBD1 (5 bases). V lost 2 bases and J lost 6, with 7 bases in between. The CDR3 totals 13 residues. The V gene's germline CDR1 is SEHNR and CDR2 FQNEAQ (reference sequence). The DNA of the CDR3 is TGTGCCAGCAGCTTACAGGGTTCCGGGGAGCTGTTTTTT. Its translation: CASSLQGSGELFF. Together with reference TRBV7-9 and TRBJ2-2, the CDR3 gives the full variable domain: DTGVSQNPRHKITKRGQNVTFRCDPISEHNRLYWYRQTLGQGPEFLTYFQNEAQLEKSRLLSDRFSAERPKGSFSTLEIQRTEQGDSAMYLCASSLQGSGELFFGEGSRLTVL.

The J gene is TRBJ1-5, the V gene TRBV6-1, with D perhaps matching TRBD1 (5 bases). From germline, CDR1 is MNHNS and CDR2 SASEGT. CDR3 length equals 13 residues. V gave up 6 bases and J gave up 6 bases, with 12 bases separating them. CDR3 in amino acids: CASRGTYVQPQHF. The DNA of the CDR3 is TGTGCCAGCAGAGGGACCTACGTTCAGCCCCAGCATTTT.

The V gene is TRBV19, the J gene TRBJ1-1; no clear D gene. CDR3 size: 15 residues. V was clipped by 0 bases and J by 0 bases, with 8 bases between them. Germline-derived CDR1 and CDR2 are LNHDA and SQIVND (reference sequence). The CDR3 nucleotides are TGTGCCAGTAGTATAGACGTTAGAGTGAACACTGAAGCTTTCTTT. It translates to CASSIDVRVNTEAFF.

The rearrangement joins TRBV29-1 to TRBJ2-1; D tentatively fits TRBD1 or TRBD2 (5 bases each). CDR3 length: 13 amino acids. The ends were cut back, 5 bases at V and 5 bases at J, with 13 bases in the middle. Germline-derived CDR1 and CDR2 are SQVTM and ANQGSEA. The CDR3: CSVRLSGHNEQFF. CDR3 bases: TGCAGCGTTCGTTTGTCGGGGCACAATGAGCAGTTCTTC.

V gene TRBV6-5 combines with J gene TRBJ1-2; no definite D call. Trimming removed 0 bases from V and 5 bases from J, with 16 bases in between. The CDR3 has 16 amino acids. CDR1 and CDR2 (germline): MNHEY, SVGAGI. This CDR3 reads CASSYSRRSGTYGYTF. The CDR3 nucleotides are TGTGCCAGCAGTTACTCTCGGCGGTCCGGTACTTATGGCTACACCTTC.

This clone was counted a single time. The V call is TRBV4-1, the J call TRBJ2-1; D is possibly TRBD1 or TRBD2 (5 bases each). This CDR3 is built from 15 residues. Germline V gives CDR1 MGHRA, CDR2 YSYEKL. The ends were cut back, 6 bases at V and 10 bases at J, with 22 bases in the middle. The CDR3 DNA is TGCGCCAGCAGGGAGGTGGGCAGGGCGGTAGTGGAGCAGTTCTTC. Translation gives CASREVGRAVVEQFF.

This clone is a singleton in its sample. The chain joins TRBV5-8 to TRBJ1-5; maybe TRBD1 (5 bases). Germline V gives CDR1 SGHTS, CDR2 YDEGEE. V gave up 4 bases and J gave up 4 bases, with 12 bases separating them. The CDR3 covers 14 residues. CDR3 loop: CASSPRGLNQPQHF. CDR3 coding DNA: TGTGCCAGCAGCCCCCGGGGGTTGAATCAGCCCCAGCATTTT.

J is TRBJ2-7 and V is TRBV11-2, with D perhaps TRBD1 (6 bases). The V end lost 5 bases, the J end lost 2 bases, and 10 bases lay between the germline ends. Germline V CDR1 and CDR2: SGHAT, FQNNGV. The CDR3 spans 13 residues. The CDR3 is CASSIQGTYEQYF. The DNA for the CDR3 is TGTGCCAGCAGCATACAGGGTACCTACGAGCAGTACTTC.